The 13 T cell receptor beta chains given below trace back to one sample, sequenced in a study of CD8 T cells in ankylosing spondylitis. TCRdb re-called the 5' RACE reads with MiXCR, one entry per CDR3 protein. Of around 90,000 distinct CDR3 sequences in the sample, approximately 30% were seen once. Sequencing was done on a sample of blood, either unsorted or a sorted T cell fraction (not recorded which). The receptors here all came from a male donor with ankylosing spondylitis or in good health (not recorded which).

This chain uses TRBV7-6 with TRBJ2-1; the D gene is possibly TRBD1 (5 bases). The V gene's germline CDR1 is SGHVS and CDR2 FNYEAQ. This CDR3 has 13 amino acids. V was pared by 5 bases and J by 4 bases, with 9 bases between. CDR3 DNA sequence: TGTGCCAGCAGCCCCCCAGGGTACAATGAGCAGTTCTTC. It specifies CASSPPGYNEQFF.

This chain links TRBV6-5 with TRBJ2-7, with 8 bases lining up with TRBD1. J lost 6 bases, V lost 0 bases, and 7 bases had no gene match. From germline, CDR1 is MNHEY and CDR2 SVGAGI. The CDR3 consists of 15 residues. CDR3 nucleotides: TGTGCCAGCAGTTACTCCCGGGACAGGTCCGCCGAGCAGTACGTC. It codes for CASSYSRDRSAEQYV.

This clonotype has only a few counts. The rearrangement links TRBV12-3 or TRBV12-4 to TRBJ2-7, with TRBD2 matching 8 bases. V lost 0 bases, J lost 5 bases, and 6 bases stayed unmatched. The CDR3 runs 15 residues. The CDR3 bases are TGTGCCAGCAGTTTAGCGATCAGCGGGAGTGACGAGCAGTACTTC. It is translated as CASSLAISGSDEQYF.

V usage is TRBV7-3 and J usage is TRBJ2-2; maybe TRBD2 (5 bases). The germline V gene encodes CDR1 SGHTA and CDR2 FQGTGA. V lost 5 bases and J lost 1, with 8 bases in between. The CDR3 loop spans 14 amino acids. CDR3 nucleotides: TGTGCCAGCAGCCTACTAGGGAACACCGGGGAGCTGTTTTTT. Its protein product is CASSLLGNTGELFF.

This clonotype was counted between two and nine times. V gene TRBV5-5 combines with J gene TRBJ2-3, with D hard to call. The CDR3 consists of 12 residues. The V end was cut by 0 bases, the J end by 8 bases, with 7 bases between. CDR1 and CDR2 (germline): SGHKS, YYEKEE (reference sequence). CDR3: CASSLETGTQYF. The CDR3 nucleotides are TGTGCCAGCAGCTTGGAAACGGGTACGCAGTATTTT.

The chain has TRBV7-8 and TRBJ2-2; 8 nucleotides align to TRBD2. With 3 bases clipped from V and 4 bases from J, the junction kept 4 bases outside the gene matches. Germline lookup yields CDR1 SGHVS and CDR2 FQNEAQ. The CDR3 loop spans 15 amino acids. The CDR3 loop reads CASSFVLAATGELFF. The CDR3 DNA reads as TGTGCCAGCAGCTTTGTACTAGCGGCCACCGGGGAGCTGTTTTTT.

This clonotype was seen once. CDR3 sequence: CASRRRGLAESSYNEQFF. The DNA for the CDR3 is TGTGCAAGTCGCCGCCGAGGACTAGCGGAAAGCTCCTACAATGAGCAGTTCTTC. The V and J genes are TRBV12-2 and TRBJ2-1; TRBD2, the table's D call, lacks a check against the DNA. TRBV12-2 is a pseudogene. CDR3 length equals 18 residues.

The chain recombines TRBV5-6 with TRBJ1-2; tentative D call: TRBD1 (6 bases). Between the trimmed V and J ends, which lost 0 bases and 4 bases, there was a span of 10 bases. The germline V gene encodes CDR1 SGHDT and CDR2 YYEEEE. This CDR3 spans 14 amino acids. CDR3 coding DNA: TGTGCCAGCAGCTTGGGGACAGCGGTCTATGGCTACACCTTC. This gives the protein CASSLGTAVYGYTF. Full variable domain (rest looked up from reference TRBV5-6 and TRBJ1-2): DAGVTQSPTHLIKTRGQQVTLRCSPKSGHDTVSWYQQALGQGPQFIFQYYEEEERQRGNFPDRFSGHQFPNYSSELNVNALLLGDSALYLCASSLGTAVYGYTFGSGTRLTVV.

The DNA of the CDR3 is TGTGCCAGCAGCTTAGCTTTGGCGCGGGACACCATATATTTT. This codes for CASSLALARDTIYF. The V call is TRBV7-9, the J call TRBJ1-3, with D uncertain. Trimming removed 0 bases from V and 8 bases from J, with 11 bases in between. The CDR3 runs 14 residues. Germline values: CDR1 SEHNR, CDR2 FQNEAQ (reference sequence).

The gene calls are TRBV7-2 and TRBJ2-2, with unresolved D. V lost 0 bases and J lost 4, with 9 bases in between. CDR1 and CDR2 from the germline V gene are SGHTA and FQGNSA. The CDR3 loop spans 15 amino acids. The DNA of the CDR3 is TGTGCCAGCAGCTTAGCCACAGCCGGCACCGGGGAGCTGTTTTTT. Translated, it gives CASSLATAGTGELFF.

By share of the sample, this clonotype is medium-sized. The chain has TRBV29-1 and TRBJ2-1; D might be TRBD2 (5 bases). The CDR3 has 15 amino acids. CDR1 is SQVTM and CDR2 is ANQGSEA in the germline V gene. The ends were cut back, 3 bases at V and 4 bases at J, with 16 bases in the middle. CDR3 protein: CSVDSGINAYNEQFF. The CDR3, as DNA: TGCAGCGTTGACTCGGGAATCAATGCATACAATGAGCAGTTCTTC.

This clonotype was seen only a few times. The chain employs TRBV6-6 and TRBJ1-2; D perhaps matches TRBD1 (5 bases). The V gene's germline CDR1 is MNHNY and CDR2 SVGAGI (reference sequence). The CDR3 contains 13 residues. Trimming stripped 4 bases from V and 4 bases from J, with 10 bases between. The CDR3 DNA reads TGTGCCAGCAGTTCGACAGAAATCTATGGCTACACCTTC. Translated: CASSSTEIYGYTF.

At least ten counts were recorded for this clonotype. CDR3 protein: CSVGQRPQGASTVKNTEAFF. The CDR3 DNA reads TGCAGCGTAGGGCAAAGGCCTCAGGGGGCTTCTACCGTAAAGAACACTGAAGCTTTCTTT. The chain employs TRBV29-1 and TRBJ1-1, with 8 bases aligning to TRBD1. Unmatched junction bases numbered 25, after V lost 6 bases and J lost 1 base. The CDR3 consists of 20 residues. Germline-derived CDR1 and CDR2 are SQVTM and ANQGSEA.